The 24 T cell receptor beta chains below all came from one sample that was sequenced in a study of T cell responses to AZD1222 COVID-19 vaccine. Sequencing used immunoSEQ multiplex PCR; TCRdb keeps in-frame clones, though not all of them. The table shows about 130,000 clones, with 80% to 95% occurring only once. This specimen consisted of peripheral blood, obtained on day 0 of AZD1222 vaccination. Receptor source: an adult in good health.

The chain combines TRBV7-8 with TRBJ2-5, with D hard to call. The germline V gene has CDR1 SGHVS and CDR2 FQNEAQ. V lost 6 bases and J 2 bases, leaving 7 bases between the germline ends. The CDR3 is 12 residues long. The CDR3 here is CASRLTQETQYF. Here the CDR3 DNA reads TGTGCCAGCAGGCTGACACAAGAGACCCAGTACTTC. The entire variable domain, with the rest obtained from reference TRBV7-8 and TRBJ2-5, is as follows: GAGVSQSPRYKVAKRGQDVALRCDPISGHVSLFWYQQALGQGPEFLTYFQNEAQLDKSGLPSDRFFAERPEGSVSTLKIQRTQQEDSAVYLCASRLTQETQYFGPGTRLLVL.

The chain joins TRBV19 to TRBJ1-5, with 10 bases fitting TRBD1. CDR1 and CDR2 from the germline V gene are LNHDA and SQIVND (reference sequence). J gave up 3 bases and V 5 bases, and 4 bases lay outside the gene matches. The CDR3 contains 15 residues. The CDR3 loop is CASSAGQGINQPQHF. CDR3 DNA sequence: TGTGCCAGTAGTGCGGGACAGGGGATCAATCAGCCCCAGCATTTT.

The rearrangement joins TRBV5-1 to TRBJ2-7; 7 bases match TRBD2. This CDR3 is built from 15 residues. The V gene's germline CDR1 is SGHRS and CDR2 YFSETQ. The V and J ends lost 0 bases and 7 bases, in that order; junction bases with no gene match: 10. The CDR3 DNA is TGCGCCAGCAGCTTGGCCGGGGCGGGAGTTGTAGAGCAGTACTTC. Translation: CASSLAGAGVVEQYF.

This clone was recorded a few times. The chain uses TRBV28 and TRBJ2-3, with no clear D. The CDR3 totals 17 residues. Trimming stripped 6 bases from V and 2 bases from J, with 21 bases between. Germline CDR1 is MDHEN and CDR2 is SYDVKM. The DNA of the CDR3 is TGTGCCAGCAGCGTGAACCCTTTCTCGGATTACACAGATACGCAGTATTTT. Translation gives CASSVNPFSDYTDTQYF.

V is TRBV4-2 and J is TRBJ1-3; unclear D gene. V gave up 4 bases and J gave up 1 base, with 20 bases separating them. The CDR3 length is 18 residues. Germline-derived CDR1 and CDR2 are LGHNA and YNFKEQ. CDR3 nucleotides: TGTGCCAGCAGCCCAAGAACCCGAGAGTCAGCGTCTGGAAACACCATATATTTT. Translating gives CASSPRTRESASGNTIYF.

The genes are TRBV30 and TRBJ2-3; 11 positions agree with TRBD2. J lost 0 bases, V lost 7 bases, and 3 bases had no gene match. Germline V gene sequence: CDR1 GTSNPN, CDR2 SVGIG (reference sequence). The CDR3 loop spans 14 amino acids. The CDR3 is CASRLAGSTDTQYF. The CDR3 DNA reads TGTGCCTCGAGACTAGCGGGAAGCACAGATACGCAGTATTTT.

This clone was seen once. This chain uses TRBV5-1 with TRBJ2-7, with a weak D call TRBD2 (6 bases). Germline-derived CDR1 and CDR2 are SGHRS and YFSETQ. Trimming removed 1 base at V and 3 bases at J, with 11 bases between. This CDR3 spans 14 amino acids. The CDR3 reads CASSLSGGHYEQYF. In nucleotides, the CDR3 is TGCGCCAGCAGCTTGTCTGGAGGGCACTACGAGCAGTACTTC.

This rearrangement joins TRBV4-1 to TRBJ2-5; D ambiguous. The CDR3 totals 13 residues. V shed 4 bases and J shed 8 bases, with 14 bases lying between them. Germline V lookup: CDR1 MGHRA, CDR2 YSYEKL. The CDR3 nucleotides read TGCGCCAGCAGCCTTCCCCTCGGGTTAACCCAGTACTTC. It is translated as CASSLPLGLTQYF.

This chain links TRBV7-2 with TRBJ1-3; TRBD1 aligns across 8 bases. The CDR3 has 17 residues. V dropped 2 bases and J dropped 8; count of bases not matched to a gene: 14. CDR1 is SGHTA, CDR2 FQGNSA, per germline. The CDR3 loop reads CASSLIGGQGRGDTIYF. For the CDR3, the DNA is TGTGCCAGCAGCTTAATAGGAGGACAGGGTCGGGGAGACACCATATATTTT.

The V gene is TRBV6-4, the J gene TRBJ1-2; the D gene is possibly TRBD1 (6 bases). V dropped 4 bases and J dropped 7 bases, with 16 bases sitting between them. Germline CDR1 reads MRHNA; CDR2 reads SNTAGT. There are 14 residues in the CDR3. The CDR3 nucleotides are TGTGCCAGCAGTGTCGCCTCGGACAGTAGTGGCTACACCTTC. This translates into CASSVASDSSGYTF.

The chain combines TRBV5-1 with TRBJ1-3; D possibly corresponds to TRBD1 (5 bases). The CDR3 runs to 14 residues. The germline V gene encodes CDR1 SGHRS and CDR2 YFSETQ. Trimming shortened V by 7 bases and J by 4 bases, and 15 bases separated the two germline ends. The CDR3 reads CASGAGSGGNTIYF. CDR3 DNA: TGCGCCAGCGGGGCAGGGTCTGGAGGAAACACCATATATTTT.

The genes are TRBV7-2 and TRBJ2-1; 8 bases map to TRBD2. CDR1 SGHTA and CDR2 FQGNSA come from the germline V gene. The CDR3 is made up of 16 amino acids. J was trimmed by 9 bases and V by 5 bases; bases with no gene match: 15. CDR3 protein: CASSPLGASGRLEQFF. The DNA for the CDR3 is TGTGCCAGCAGCCCCTTAGGCGCTAGCGGGCGTCTTGAGCAGTTCTTC.

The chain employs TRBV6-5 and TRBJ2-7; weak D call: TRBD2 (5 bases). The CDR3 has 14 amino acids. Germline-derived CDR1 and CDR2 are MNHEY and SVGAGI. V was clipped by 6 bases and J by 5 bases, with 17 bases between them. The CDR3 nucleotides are TGTGCCAGCAGCTCTTTGGGCCCGGGGAACGAGCAGTACTTC. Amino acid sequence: CASSSLGPGNEQYF.

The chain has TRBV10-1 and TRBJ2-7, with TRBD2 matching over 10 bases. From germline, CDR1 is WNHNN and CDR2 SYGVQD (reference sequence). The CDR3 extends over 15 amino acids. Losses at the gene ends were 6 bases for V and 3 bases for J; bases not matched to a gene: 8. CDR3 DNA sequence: TGCGCCAGCAGCGGCACTAGCGGGGAACACTACGAGCAGTACTTC. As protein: CASSGTSGEHYEQYF.

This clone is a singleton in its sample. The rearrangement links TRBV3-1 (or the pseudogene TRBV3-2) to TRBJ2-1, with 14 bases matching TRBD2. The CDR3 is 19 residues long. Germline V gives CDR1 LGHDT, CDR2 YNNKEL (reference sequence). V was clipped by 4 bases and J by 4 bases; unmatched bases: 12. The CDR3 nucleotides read TGTGCCAGCAGCCCCCGGACTAGCGGGAGGCTGCATCTATACAATGAGCAGTTCTTC. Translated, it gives CASSPRTSGRLHLYNEQFF.

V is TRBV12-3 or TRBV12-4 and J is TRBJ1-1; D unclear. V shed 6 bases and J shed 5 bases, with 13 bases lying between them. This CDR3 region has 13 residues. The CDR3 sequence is CASSRRAETEAFF. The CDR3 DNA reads TGTGCCAGCAGCCGCCGAGCGGAGACTGAAGCTTTCTTT.

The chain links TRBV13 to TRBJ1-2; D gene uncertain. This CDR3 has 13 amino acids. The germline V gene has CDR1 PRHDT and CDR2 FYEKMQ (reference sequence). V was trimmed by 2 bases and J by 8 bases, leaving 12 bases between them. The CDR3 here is CASSLIDGHGYTF. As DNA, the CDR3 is TGTGCCAGCAGCTTAATCGACGGGCACGGCTACACCTTC. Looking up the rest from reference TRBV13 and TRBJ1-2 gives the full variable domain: AAGVIQSPRHLIKEKRETATLKCYPIPRHDTVYWYQQGPGQDPQFLISFYEKMQSDKGSIPDRFSAQQFSDYHSELNMSSLELGDSALYFCASSLIDGHGYTFGSGTRLTVV.

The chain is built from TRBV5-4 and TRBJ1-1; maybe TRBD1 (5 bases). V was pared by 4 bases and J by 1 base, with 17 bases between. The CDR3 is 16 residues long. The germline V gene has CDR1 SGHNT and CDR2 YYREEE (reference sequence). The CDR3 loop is CASSPEPGPRNTEAFF. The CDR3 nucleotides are TGTGCCAGCAGCCCTGAACCGGGACCCAGGAACACTGAAGCTTTCTTT. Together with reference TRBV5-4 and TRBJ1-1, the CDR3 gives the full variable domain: ETGVTQSPTHLIKTRGQQVTLRCSSQSGHNTVSWYQQALGQGPQFIFQYYREEENGRGNFPPRFSGLQFPNYSSELNVNALELDDSALYLCASSPEPGPRNTEAFFGQGTRLTVV.

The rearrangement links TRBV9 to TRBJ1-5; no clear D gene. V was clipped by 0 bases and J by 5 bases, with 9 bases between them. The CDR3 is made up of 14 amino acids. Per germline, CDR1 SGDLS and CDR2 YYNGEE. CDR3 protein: CASSVDGRYQPQHF. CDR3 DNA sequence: TGTGCCAGCAGCGTAGACGGCCGGTATCAGCCCCAGCATTTT.

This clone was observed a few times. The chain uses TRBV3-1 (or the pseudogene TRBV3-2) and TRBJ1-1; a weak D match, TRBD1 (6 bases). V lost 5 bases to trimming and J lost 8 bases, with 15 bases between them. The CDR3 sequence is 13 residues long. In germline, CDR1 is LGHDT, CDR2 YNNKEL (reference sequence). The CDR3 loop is CASSFQGFTEAFF. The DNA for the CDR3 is TGTGCCAGCAGCTTTCAGGGGTTTACAGAAGCTTTCTTT.

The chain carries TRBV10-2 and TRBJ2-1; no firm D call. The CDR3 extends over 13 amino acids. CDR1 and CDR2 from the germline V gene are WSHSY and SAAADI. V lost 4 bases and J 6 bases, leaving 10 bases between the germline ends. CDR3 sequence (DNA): TGCGCCAGCAGTGGAACCTCCAGCAATGAGCAGTTCTTC. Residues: CASSGTSSNEQFF.

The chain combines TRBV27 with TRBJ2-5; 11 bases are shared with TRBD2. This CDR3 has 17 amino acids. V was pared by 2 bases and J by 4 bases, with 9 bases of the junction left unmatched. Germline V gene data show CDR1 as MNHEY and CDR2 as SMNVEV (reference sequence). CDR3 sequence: CASSLLAGGQPAETQYF. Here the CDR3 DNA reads TGTGCCAGCAGTTTACTAGCGGGAGGTCAACCAGCAGAGACCCAGTACTTC.

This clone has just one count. CDR3 in amino acids: CASSTGAGVYNEQFF. The CDR3 nucleotides read TGTGCCAGCAGCACGGGAGCGGGAGTCTACAATGAGCAGTTCTTC. The chain joins TRBV7-2 to TRBJ2-1, with TRBD2 identical over 8 bases. CDR1 and CDR2 (germline): SGHTA, FQGNSA. Trimming took 5 bases from V and 3 from J; bases not matched to a gene: 6. The CDR3 sequence is 15 residues long.

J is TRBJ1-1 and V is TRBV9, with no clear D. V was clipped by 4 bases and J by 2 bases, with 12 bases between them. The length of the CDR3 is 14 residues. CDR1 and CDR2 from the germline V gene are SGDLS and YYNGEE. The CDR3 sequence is CASSPAPHNTEAFF. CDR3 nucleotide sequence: TGTGCCAGCAGCCCTGCCCCTCACAACACTGAAGCTTTCTTT.